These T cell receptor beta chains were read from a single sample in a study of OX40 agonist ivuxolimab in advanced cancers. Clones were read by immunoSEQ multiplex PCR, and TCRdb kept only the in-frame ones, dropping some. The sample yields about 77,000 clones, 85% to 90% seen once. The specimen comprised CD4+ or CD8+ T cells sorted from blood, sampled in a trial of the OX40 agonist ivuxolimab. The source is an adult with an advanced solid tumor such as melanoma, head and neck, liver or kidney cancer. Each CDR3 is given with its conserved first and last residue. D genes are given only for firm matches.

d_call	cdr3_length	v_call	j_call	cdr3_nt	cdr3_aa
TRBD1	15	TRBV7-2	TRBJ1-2	TGTGCCAGCAGCCTATGGACAGGGGGTAACTATGGCTACACCTTC	CASSLWTGGNYGYTF
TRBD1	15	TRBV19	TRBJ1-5	TGTGCCAGTAGTCCCGACAGGGGGCTTTATCAGCCCCAGCATTTT	CASSPDRGLYQPQHF
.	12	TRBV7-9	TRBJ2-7	TGTGCCAGCAGCTCGCCCCCCTACGAGCAGTACTTC	CASSSPPYEQYF
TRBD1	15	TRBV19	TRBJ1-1	TGTGCCAGTAGTGCAAACAGGGGATTGAACACTGAAGCTTTCTTT	CASSANRGLNTEAFF
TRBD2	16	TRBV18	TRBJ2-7	TGTGCCAGCTCACCACGAGGGAGAGCGGGAGGTCTAGAGCAGTACTTC	CASSPRGRAGGLEQYF
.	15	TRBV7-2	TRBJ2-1	TGTGCCAGCAGTTTACAAGGCCGGTCAATCGGTGAGCAGTTCTTC	CASSLQGRSIGEQFF
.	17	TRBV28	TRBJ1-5	TGTGCCAGCAGTTCCCCTGGGGAATGGCTGGGCAATCAGCCCCAGCATTTT	CASSSPGEWLGNQPQHF
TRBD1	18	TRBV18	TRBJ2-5	TGTGCCAGCTCACCACTACTGACTGGGACAGGGGTTGCAGAGACCCAGTACTTC	CASSPLLTGTGVAETQYF
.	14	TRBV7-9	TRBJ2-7	TGTGCCAGCAGCTCGAGGGGCAGGGTCTACGAGCAGTACTTC	CASSSRGRVYEQYF
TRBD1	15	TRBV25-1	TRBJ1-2	TGTGCCAGCAGTGAATATGGGACAGGGGGCCTAGGCTACACCTTC	CASSEYGTGGLGYTF
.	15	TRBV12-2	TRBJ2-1	TGTGCAAGTCGCTCCCCGAGCGGGGGGGCTCGTGAGCAGTTCTTC	CASRSPSGGAREQFF
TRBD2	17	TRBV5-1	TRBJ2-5	TGCGCCAGCAGCCCCGGACTAGCGGGGGCCTCCCAAGAGACCCAGTACTTC	CASSPGLAGASQETQYF
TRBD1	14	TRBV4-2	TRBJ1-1	TGTGCCAGCAGTTTAAAACACCCGGGACAGGGAACTTTCTTT	CASSLKHPGQGTFF
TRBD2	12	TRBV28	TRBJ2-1	TGTGCCAGCACGGCTAGCGGGAGGGGAGGGTTCTTC	CASTASGRGGFF
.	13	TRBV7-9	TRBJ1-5	TGTGCCAGCAGCTTCCAGGGTTTCGCGCCCCAGCATTTT	CASSFQGFAPQHF
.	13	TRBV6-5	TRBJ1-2	TGTGCCAGCAGGCCGGGATCCCCATATGGCTACACCTTC	CASRPGSPYGYTF
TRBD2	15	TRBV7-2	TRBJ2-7	TGTGCCAGCAGCTTAAGGACTAGCGGCCCTTATGAGCAGTACTTC	CASSLRTSGPYEQYF
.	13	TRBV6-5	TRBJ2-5	TGTGCCAGCAGTTCGACAGGCGTAATGACCCAGTACTTC	CASSSTGVMTQYF
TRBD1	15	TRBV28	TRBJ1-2	TGTGCCAGCAGCTTGGGAACAGGGGCTAACTATGGCTACACCTTC	CASSLGTGANYGYTF
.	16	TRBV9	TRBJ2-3	TGTGCCAGCAGCGTAGGCAGGGGCCCCCTTCGGGATACGCAGTATTTT	CASSVGRGPLRDTQYF
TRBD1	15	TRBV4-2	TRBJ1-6	TGTGCCAGCAGCCAAGGGCGGACAGGGGATTCACCCCTCCACTTT	CASSQGRTGDSPLHF
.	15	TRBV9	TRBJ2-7	TGTGCCAGCAGCGTACTGTCGGGAGTGACCTACGAGCAGTACTTC	CASSVLSGVTYEQYF
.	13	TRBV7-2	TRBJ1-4	TGTGCCAGCAGCTTTACCAGGGACGAAAAACTGTTTTTT	CASSFTRDEKLFF